The clone carrying this T cell receptor (beta chain) is medium-sized (0.01 to 0.1%) by share. The antigen is unknown. The CDR3 sequence is 13 residues long. Germline values: CDR1 KGHSH, CDR2 LQKENI. J lost 5 bases, V lost 8 bases, and 8 bases had no gene match. Each CDR3 protein gets one entry after TCRdb re-called the 5' RACE reads with MiXCR. The profile shows about 8,900 distinct CDR3 sequences, about 30% of them singletons. The study's findings and limits: Tumor memory CD4+ T cell TCR gene usage clustered with blood and lymph node memory CD4+ cells and lymph node naive CD4+ cells.

Purified naive CD4+ T cells were depleted of CD25+ Tregs. The receptor was derived from a female donor with breast cancer. V and J are TRBV18 and TRBJ1-1, with 7 bases that match TRBD1. The material sequenced was naive CD4+ T cells sorted from a lymph node. Subset noted: naive CD4+ T cells, CD4+CD45RA+CD25-. The CDR3 bases are TGTGCCAGCACTAAAACAGGGGAAACTGAAGCTTTCTTT. This codes for CASTKTGETEAFF.